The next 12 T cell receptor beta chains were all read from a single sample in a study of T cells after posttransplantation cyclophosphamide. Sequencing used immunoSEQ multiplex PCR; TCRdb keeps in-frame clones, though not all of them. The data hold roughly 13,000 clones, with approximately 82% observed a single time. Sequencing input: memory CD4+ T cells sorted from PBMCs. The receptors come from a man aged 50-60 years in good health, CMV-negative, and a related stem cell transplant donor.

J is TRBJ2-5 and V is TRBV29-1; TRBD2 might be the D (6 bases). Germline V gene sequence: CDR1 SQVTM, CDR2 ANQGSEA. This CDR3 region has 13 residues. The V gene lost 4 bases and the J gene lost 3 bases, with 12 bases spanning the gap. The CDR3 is CSVGPSVKETQYF. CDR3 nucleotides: TGCAGCGTTGGACCTAGCGTTAAAGAGACCCAGTACTTC.

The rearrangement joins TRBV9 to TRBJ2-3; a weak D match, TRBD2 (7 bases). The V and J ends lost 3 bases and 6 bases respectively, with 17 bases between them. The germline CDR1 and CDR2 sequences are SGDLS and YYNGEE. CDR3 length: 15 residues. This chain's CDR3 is CASSALGAGADTQYF. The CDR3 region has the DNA TGTGCCAGCAGCGCCCTCGGGGCGGGGGCCGATACGCAGTATTTT.

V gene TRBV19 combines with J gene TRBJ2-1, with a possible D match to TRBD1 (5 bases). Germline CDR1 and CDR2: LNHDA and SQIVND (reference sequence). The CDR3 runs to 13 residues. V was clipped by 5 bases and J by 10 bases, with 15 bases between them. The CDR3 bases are TGTGCCAGTAGTCCCCGACAGACTCCCGAGCAGTTCTTC. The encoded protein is CASSPRQTPEQFF.

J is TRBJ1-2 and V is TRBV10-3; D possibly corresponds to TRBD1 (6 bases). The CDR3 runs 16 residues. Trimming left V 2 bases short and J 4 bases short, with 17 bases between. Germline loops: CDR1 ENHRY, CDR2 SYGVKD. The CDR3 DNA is TGTGCCATCAGTGAGAAAGCAGGGGAGTTTGGCTATGGCTACACCTTC. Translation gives CAISEKAGEFGYGYTF.

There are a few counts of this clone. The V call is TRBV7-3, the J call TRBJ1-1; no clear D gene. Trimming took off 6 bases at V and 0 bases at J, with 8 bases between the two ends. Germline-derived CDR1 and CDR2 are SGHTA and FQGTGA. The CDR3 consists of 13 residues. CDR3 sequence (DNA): TGTGCCAGCAGTCTGACACTGAACACTGAAGCTTTCTTT. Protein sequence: CASSLTLNTEAFF. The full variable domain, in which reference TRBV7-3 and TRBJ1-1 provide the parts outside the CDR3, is GAGVSQTPSNKVTEKGKYVELRCDPISGHTALYWYRQSLGQGPEFLIYFQGTGAADDSGLPNDRFFAVRPEGSVSTLKIQRTERGDSAVYLCASSLTLNTEAFFGQGTRLTVV.

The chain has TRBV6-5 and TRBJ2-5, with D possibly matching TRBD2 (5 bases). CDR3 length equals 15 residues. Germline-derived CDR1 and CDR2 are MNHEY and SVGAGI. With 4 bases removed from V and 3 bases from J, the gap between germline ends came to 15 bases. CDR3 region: CASSSTLAGKETQYF. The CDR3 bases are TGTGCCAGCAGTTCGACCCTCGCCGGGAAAGAGACCCAGTACTTC.

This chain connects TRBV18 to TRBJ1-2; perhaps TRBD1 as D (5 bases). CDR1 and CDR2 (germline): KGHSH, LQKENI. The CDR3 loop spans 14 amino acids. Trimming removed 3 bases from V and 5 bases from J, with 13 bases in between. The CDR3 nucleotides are TGTGCCAGCTCACCCCGGACACCGGAATATGGCTACACCTTC. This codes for CASSPRTPEYGYTF. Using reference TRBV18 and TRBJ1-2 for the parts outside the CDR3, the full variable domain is NAGVMQNPRHLVRRRGQEARLRCSPMKGHSHVYWYRQLPEEGLKFMVYLQKENIIDESGMPKERFSAEFPKEGPSILRIQQVVRGDSAAYFCASSPRTPEYGYTFGSGTRLTVV.

CDR3 region: CASSPGQGDTIYF. In DNA form, the CDR3 reads TGTGCCAGCAGCCCCGGACAGGGAGACACCATATATTTT. V gene TRBV7-3 combines with J gene TRBJ1-3, with TRBD1 matching over 8 bases. Per the germline V gene, CDR1 is SGHTA and CDR2 is FQGTGA. The CDR3 has 13 amino acids. Trimming took 5 bases from V and 8 from J; bases not matched to a gene: 5. Based on the CDR3 plus reference TRBV7-3 and TRBJ1-3, the full variable domain is GAGVSQTPSNKVTEKGKYVELRCDPISGHTALYWYRQSLGQGPEFLIYFQGTGAADDSGLPNDRFFAVRPEGSVSTLKIQRTERGDSAVYLCASSPGQGDTIYFGEGSWLTVV.

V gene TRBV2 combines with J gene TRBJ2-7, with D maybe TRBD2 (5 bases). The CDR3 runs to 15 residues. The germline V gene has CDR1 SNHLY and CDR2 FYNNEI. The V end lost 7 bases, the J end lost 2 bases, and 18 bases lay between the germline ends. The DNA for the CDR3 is TGTGCCAGCACCGGCCGGTGGACTGGAACCTACGAGCAGTACTTC. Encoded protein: CASTGRWTGTYEQYF.

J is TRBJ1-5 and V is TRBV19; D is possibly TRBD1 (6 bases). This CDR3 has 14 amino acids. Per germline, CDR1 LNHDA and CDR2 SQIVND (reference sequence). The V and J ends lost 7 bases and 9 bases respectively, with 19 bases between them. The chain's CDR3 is CASNAGERGGPQHF. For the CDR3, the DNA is TGTGCCAGTAACGCGGGGGAAAGGGGGGGGCCCCAGCATTTT.

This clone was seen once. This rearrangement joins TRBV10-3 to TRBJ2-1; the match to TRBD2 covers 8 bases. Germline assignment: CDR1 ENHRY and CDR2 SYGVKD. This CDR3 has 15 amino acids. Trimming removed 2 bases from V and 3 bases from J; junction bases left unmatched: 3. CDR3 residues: CAISEDTSGYNEQFF. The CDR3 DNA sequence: TGTGCCATCAGTGAGGACACTAGCGGCTACAATGAGCAGTTCTTC.

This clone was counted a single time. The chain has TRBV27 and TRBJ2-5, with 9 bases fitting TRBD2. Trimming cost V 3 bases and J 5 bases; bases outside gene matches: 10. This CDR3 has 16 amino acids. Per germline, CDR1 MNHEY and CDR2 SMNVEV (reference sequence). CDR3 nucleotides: TGTGCCAGCAGTTTTATCGGGGGCGGGGGGGCCGAGACCCAGTACTTC. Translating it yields CASSFIGGGGAETQYF.